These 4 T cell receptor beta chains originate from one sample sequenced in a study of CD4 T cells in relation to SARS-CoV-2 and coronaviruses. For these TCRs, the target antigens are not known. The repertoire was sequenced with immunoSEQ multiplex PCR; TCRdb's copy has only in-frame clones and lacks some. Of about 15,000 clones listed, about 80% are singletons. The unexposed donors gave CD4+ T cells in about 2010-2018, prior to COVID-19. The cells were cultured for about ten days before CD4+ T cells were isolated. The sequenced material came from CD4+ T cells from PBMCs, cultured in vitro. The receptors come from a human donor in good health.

The CDR3 DNA reads TGTGCCAGCTCACCACTGGGGGCCGAAGCTGAAGCTTTCTTT. Its protein is CASSPLGAEAEAFF. The J gene is TRBJ1-1, the V gene TRBV18; D possibly corresponds to TRBD1 (6 bases). Germline V CDR1 and CDR2: KGHSH, LQKENI. This CDR3 is built from 14 residues. Trimming pared 1 base from V and 6 bases from J, leaving 12 bases between.

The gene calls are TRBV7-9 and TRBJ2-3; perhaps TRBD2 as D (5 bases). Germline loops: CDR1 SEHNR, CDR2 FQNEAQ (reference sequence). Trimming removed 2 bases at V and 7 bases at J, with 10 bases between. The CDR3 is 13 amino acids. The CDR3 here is CASSLMWENTQYF. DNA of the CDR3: TGTGCCAGCAGCTTAATGTGGGAGAATACGCAGTATTTT. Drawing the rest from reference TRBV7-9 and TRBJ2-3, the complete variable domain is DTGVSQNPRHKITKRGQNVTFRCDPISEHNRLYWYRQTLGQGPEFLTYFQNEAQLEKSRLLSDRFSAERPKGSFSTLEIQRTEQGDSAMYLCASSLMWENTQYFGPGTRLTVL.

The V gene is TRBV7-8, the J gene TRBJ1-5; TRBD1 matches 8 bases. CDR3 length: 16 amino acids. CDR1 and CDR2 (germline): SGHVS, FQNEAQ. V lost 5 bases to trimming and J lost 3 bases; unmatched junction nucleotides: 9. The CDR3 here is CASSPYGTGHNQPQHF. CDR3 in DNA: TGTGCCAGCAGCCCCTACGGGACAGGCCACAATCAGCCCCAGCATTTT. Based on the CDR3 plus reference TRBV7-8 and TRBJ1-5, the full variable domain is GAGVSQSPRYKVAKRGQDVALRCDPISGHVSLFWYQQALGQGPEFLTYFQNEAQLDKSGLPSDRFFAERPEGSVSTLKIQRTQQEDSAVYLCASSPYGTGHNQPQHFGDGTRLSIL.

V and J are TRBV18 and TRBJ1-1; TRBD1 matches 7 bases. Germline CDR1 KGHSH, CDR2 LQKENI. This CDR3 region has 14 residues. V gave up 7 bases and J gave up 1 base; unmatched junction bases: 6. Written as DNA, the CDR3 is TGTGCCAGCTATGAGGGGGCGGGGAACACTGAAGCTTTCTTT. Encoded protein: CASYEGAGNTEAFF. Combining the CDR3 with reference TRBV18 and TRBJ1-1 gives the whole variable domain NAGVMQNPRHLVRRRGQEARLRCSPMKGHSHVYWYRQLPEEGLKFMVYLQKENIIDESGMPKERFSAEFPKEGPSILRIQQVVRGDSAAYFCASYEGAGNTEAFFGQGTRLTVV.